One T cell receptor (beta chain) is described in this entry. Among all donors, each was a healthy Caucasian. CDR1 is MGHRA, CDR2 YSYEKL, per germline. Deletions cut 4 bases from V and 7 bases from J, with 16 bases between. There are 15 residues in the CDR3. Template switching, a step in the protocol, added a universal primer site, and cDNA carried unique molecular identifiers. Using its own MiXCR run on the 5' RACE reads, TCRdb lists one record per CDR3 protein. The data contain fewer than 250,000 distinct CDR3 sequences, less than 9.5% of them seen just once; the ten biggest clones take up 5% to 6.5%. The source of the sample is a study of identical twins.

This chain joins TRBV4-1 and TRBJ1-4, with a weak D call TRBD1 (5 bases). Sequenced material: memory (CD45RO+) T cells sorted from blood. The clonotype comes from a young woman in good health. The CDR3 DNA sequence: TGCGCCAGCAGCCTTACGGCCAGGGTCGGTGAAAAACTGTTTTTT. Protein: CASSLTARVGEKLFF.